The 25 T cell receptor beta chains listed next were all sequenced from one sample in a study of blood T cell repertoires in COVID-19. Method: immunoSEQ multiplex PCR; TCRdb's copy keeps in-frame clones and lacks some. Here the sample spans about 190,000 clones, 75% to 90% being singletons. Sequenced material: peripheral blood. The source is a man between 40 and 49 years old with acute or convalescent COVID-19.

Written as DNA, the CDR3 is TGTGCCAGCAGGAAACAGGTTTCGAACACTGAAGCTTTCTTT. Encoded protein: CASRKQVSNTEAFF. The rearrangement uses TRBV6-5 and TRBJ1-1, with D perhaps matching TRBD1 (5 bases). Germline CDR1 is MNHEY and CDR2 is SVGAGI. The CDR3 totals 14 residues. Between the trimmed V and J ends, which lost 6 bases and 1 base, there was a span of 12 bases.

This chain uses TRBV2 with TRBJ2-1, with D perhaps TRBD1 (6 bases). Deletions cut 3 bases from V and 6 bases from J, with 15 bases between. Germline CDR1 SNHLY, CDR2 FYNNEI. The CDR3 totals 15 residues. CDR3 amino acids: CASSEVQGPSNEQFF. CDR3 in DNA: TGTGCCAGCAGTGAGGTACAGGGCCCAAGCAATGAGCAGTTCTTC.

CDR3 nucleotides: TGCGCCAGCAGCTGGGACACTCTCACAGATACGCAGTATTTT. It yields the protein CASSWDTLTDTQYF. The V call is TRBV5-1, the J call TRBJ2-3, with D possibly TRBD1 on 6 matching bases. Germline loops: CDR1 SGHRS, CDR2 YFSETQ. The CDR3 has 14 amino acids. Trimming took 3 bases from V and 2 from J, leaving 10 bases between them.

The chain carries TRBV7-9 and TRBJ1-1; D gene uncertain. V was clipped by 4 bases and J by 10 bases, with 10 bases between them. Germline V gene sequence: CDR1 SEHNR, CDR2 FQNEAQ (reference sequence). CDR3 size: 11 residues. CDR3 bases: TGTGCCAGCAGCTCCGGTCTAGGAGCTTTCTTT. It yields the protein CASSSGLGAFF.

This chain uses TRBV10-3 with TRBJ1-4; D possibly corresponds to TRBD1 (5 bases). The V and J ends lost 3 bases and 5 bases respectively, with 7 bases between them. The germline V gene encodes CDR1 ENHRY and CDR2 SYGVKD. There are 13 residues in the CDR3. The DNA of the CDR3 is TGTGCCATCAGTGATACAGGAAATGAAAAACTGTTTTTT. Amino acids: CAISDTGNEKLFF.

The V gene is TRBV27, the J gene TRBJ2-1; D might be TRBD1 (6 bases). Trimming removed 0 bases from V and 8 bases from J, with 11 bases in between. Germline V gene sequence: CDR1 MNHEY, CDR2 SMNVEV (reference sequence). The CDR3 length is 14 residues. CDR3 region: CASSLSGRGHEQFF. The DNA of the CDR3 is TGTGCCAGCAGTTTATCGGGCAGGGGACATGAGCAGTTCTTC.

The chain couples TRBV6-6 to TRBJ2-7, with D tentatively TRBD1 (5 bases). The CDR3 loop spans 14 amino acids. The V gene's germline CDR1 is MNHNY and CDR2 SVGAGI (reference sequence). V shed 0 bases and J shed 2 bases, with 8 bases lying between them. DNA of the CDR3: TGTGCCAGCAGTTACTCGAACAGGACCTACGAGCAGTACTTC. Its protein product is CASSYSNRTYEQYF.

The chain uses TRBV2 and TRBJ2-1; 7 nucleotides line up with TRBD1. V shed 6 bases, J shed 10 bases, and the junction held 9 bases outside the gene matches. CDR1 is SNHLY and CDR2 is FYNNEI in the germline V gene. CDR3 length equals 13 residues. CDR3 protein: CASRGTGVKEQFF. The CDR3 DNA sequence: TGTGCCAGCAGGGGCACAGGGGTAAAAGAGCAGTTCTTC.

This clone was observed a single time. J is TRBJ1-4 and V is TRBV19; 8 bases map to TRBD1. Germline CDR1 reads LNHDA; CDR2 reads SQIVND (reference sequence). This CDR3 comprises 14 residues. Unmatched junction bases numbered 3, after V lost 6 bases and J lost 3 bases. CDR3 sequence (DNA): TGTGCCAGTAGCATCAGGGGGCCTAATGAAAAACTGTTTTTT. This translates into CASSIRGPNEKLFF.

CDR3: CASSVGGQTNYGYTF. Written as DNA, the CDR3 is TGTGCCAGCAGCGTTGGAGGCCAGACTAACTATGGCTACACCTTC. J is TRBJ1-2 and V is TRBV2; D gene uncertain. Trimming removed 6 bases at V and 0 bases at J, with 14 bases between. CDR3 length: 15 amino acids. Germline loops: CDR1 SNHLY, CDR2 FYNNEI.

CDR3 bases: TGTGCCAGCAGCCGCGGGGTCTCCTACGAGCAGTACTTC. This encodes CASSRGVSYEQYF. V is TRBV3-1 (or the pseudogene TRBV3-2) and J is TRBJ2-7; weak D call: TRBD2 (6 bases). CDR1 LGHDT and CDR2 YNNKEL come from the germline V gene (reference sequence). V lost 4 bases to trimming and J lost 0 bases, with 7 bases between them. The CDR3 runs to 13 residues.

V and J are TRBV28 and TRBJ2-7; D is uncertain. Trimming removed 6 bases from V and 5 bases from J, with 17 bases in between. Germline CDR1 reads MDHEN; CDR2 reads SYDVKM. The length of the CDR3 is 14 residues. Here the CDR3 reads CASRTPEAPDEQYF. The CDR3 DNA reads as TGTGCCAGCAGGACCCCTGAGGCCCCCGACGAGCAGTACTTC. The entire variable domain, with the rest obtained from reference TRBV28 and TRBJ2-7, is as follows: DVKVTQSSRYLVKRTGEKVFLECVQDMDHENMFWYRQDPGLGLRLIYFSYDVKMKEKGDIPEGYSVSREKKERFSLILESASTNQTSMYLCASRTPEAPDEQYFGPGTRLTVT.

This clone came up once. The chain has TRBV5-5 and TRBJ2-1; 8 nucleotides align to TRBD2. CDR1 is SGHKS and CDR2 is YYEKEE in the germline V gene (reference sequence). CDR3 length: 17 residues. V was clipped by 3 bases and J by 0 bases; unmatched bases: 8. CDR3 in DNA: TGTGCCAGCAGCTGGGGGTCTAGCGGGCACTCCTACAATGAGCAGTTCTTC. It codes for CASSWGSSGHSYNEQFF. The variable domain in full, completed from reference TRBV5-5 and TRBJ2-1, reads DAGVTQSPTHLIKTRGQQVTLRCSPISGHKSVSWYQQVLGQGPQFIFQYYEKEERGRGNFPDRFSARQFPNYSSELNVNALLLGDSALYLCASSWGSSGHSYNEQFFGPGTRLTVL.

V is TRBV27 and J is TRBJ2-2, with a weak D call TRBD2 (6 bases). This CDR3 spans 14 amino acids. Germline CDR1 is MNHEY and CDR2 is SMNVEV (reference sequence). V lost 3 bases and J lost 7, with 12 bases in between. CDR3 in DNA: TGTGCCAGCAGTTTTAGCGGCGGCGGCGGGGAGCTGTTTTTT. Translated, it gives CASSFSGGGGELFF.

The J gene is TRBJ2-7, the V gene TRBV2; maybe TRBD1 (7 bases). The CDR3 covers 14 residues. V was pared by 6 bases and J by 3 bases, with 15 bases between. Germline CDR1 and CDR2: SNHLY and FYNNEI. The CDR3 region has the DNA TGTGCCAGCAGCGGCGGGACAGCTCACTACGAGCAGTACTTC. Encoded protein: CASSGGTAHYEQYF.

J is TRBJ1-1 and V is TRBV27, with 12 bases fitting TRBD1. Unmatched junction bases numbered 6, after V lost 5 bases and J lost 5 bases. This CDR3 region has 15 residues. In germline, CDR1 is MNHEY, CDR2 SMNVEV (reference sequence). Written as DNA, the CDR3 is TGTGCCAGCAGTCGAGGGGACAGGGGGCGGACTGAAGCTTTCTTT. It yields the protein CASSRGDRGRTEAFF.

This clone was counted a few times. The chain couples TRBV7-9 to TRBJ1-2; D not certain. V gave up 0 bases and J gave up 4 bases, with 12 bases separating them. Looked up from germline, CDR1 is SEHNR and CDR2 is FQNEAQ (reference sequence). This CDR3 comprises 15 residues. The CDR3, as DNA: TGTGCCAGCAGCTTAGCCCGGCGGGGAACCTATGGCTACACCTTC. As protein: CASSLARRGTYGYTF.

The table lists this clone with a few counts. V usage is TRBV7-2 and J usage is TRBJ1-2, with D unclear. The V and J ends lost 1 base and 7 bases respectively, with 10 bases between them. The germline V gene has CDR1 SGHTA and CDR2 FQGNSA. The CDR3 totals 13 residues. This chain's CDR3 is CASSLGPTPGYTF. DNA for the CDR3: TGTGCCAGCAGCTTAGGACCGACACCTGGCTACACCTTC.

The chain is built from TRBV18 and TRBJ2-1; 8 bases map to TRBD2. Per the germline V gene, CDR1 is KGHSH and CDR2 is LQKENI. J lost 0 bases, V lost 8 bases, and 9 bases had no gene match. This CDR3 has 16 residues. This CDR3 is CASRGGQPSSYNEQFF. The CDR3 coding sequence is TGTGCCAGCCGGGGGGGTCAGCCGAGCTCCTACAATGAGCAGTTCTTC.

The chain carries TRBV10-3 and TRBJ1-1; D is unclear. V was shortened by 8 bases and J by 1 base, with 17 bases between the two germline ends. Germline loops: CDR1 ENHRY, CDR2 SYGVKD. This CDR3 spans 15 amino acids. CDR3 DNA sequence: TGTGCCATCTCTTGGGAGAGGGCGGCGAACACTGAAGCTTTCTTT. Its translation: CAISWERAANTEAFF.

CDR3 in amino acids: CASRSGWAYEQYF. CDR3 sequence (DNA): TGTGCCAGCCGGTCAGGGTGGGCCTACGAGCAGTACTTC. The rearrangement uses TRBV28 and TRBJ2-7; D may be TRBD1 (5 bases). The length of the CDR3 is 13 residues. The V gene lost 8 bases and the J gene lost 2 bases, with 13 bases spanning the gap. Germline V lookup: CDR1 MDHEN, CDR2 SYDVKM.

A remark on this clone: Other DNA sequences from this sample encode an identical CDR3 as well. The CDR3 is CASTLEGSTDTQYF. The CDR3 nucleotides read TGTGCCAGCACCCTGGAGGGAAGCACAGATACGCAGTATTTT. This chain connects TRBV7-9 to TRBJ2-3; tentatively, D is TRBD2 (6 bases). Deletions cut 7 bases from V and 0 bases from J, with 11 bases between. CDR1 SEHNR and CDR2 FQNEAQ come from the germline V gene (reference sequence). The length of the CDR3 is 14 residues.

A single count supports this clone. The rearrangement links TRBV2 to TRBJ2-7; 7 nucleotides agree with TRBD2. This CDR3 is 13 amino acids long. V trimming: 8 bases; J trimming: 12 bases; junction bases outside the gene matches: 16. Per germline, CDR1 SNHLY and CDR2 FYNNEI. CDR3 in amino acids: CASDRGGFPGLYF. DNA for the CDR3: TGTGCCAGCGACCGGGGAGGGTTTCCGGGTCTGTACTTC.

About this clone: Different DNA sequences within this sample yield the same CDR3. The genes are TRBV5-1 and TRBJ2-3, with 14 bases identical to TRBD2. J gave up 1 base and V 4 bases, and 2 bases lay outside the gene matches. Per germline, CDR1 SGHRS and CDR2 YFSETQ. The CDR3 consists of 16 residues. The CDR3 is CASSPGLAGGTDTQYF. The CDR3, as DNA: TGCGCCAGCAGCCCGGGACTAGCGGGGGGCACAGATACGCAGTATTTT.

The J gene is TRBJ1-1, the V gene TRBV27; D may be TRBD1 (5 bases). In germline, CDR1 is MNHEY, CDR2 SMNVEV (reference sequence). The CDR3 is 15 amino acids. The ends were cut back, 7 bases at V and 1 base at J, with 16 bases in the middle. The CDR3 coding sequence is TGTGCCAGCAACGTAGCAGGGCTAAAGAACACTGAAGCTTTCTTT. Protein product: CASNVAGLKNTEAFF.